This note documents a single TCR beta chain sequence. This sample is part of a study of sequential checkpoint blockade in melanoma. Across the study: Maintenance nivolumab came after either treatment sequence.

TCRdb keeps only in-frame clones here, not all; method: immunoSEQ multiplex PCR. The repertoire includes about 8,200 clones, almost 60% of them detected once, and 15% to 20% sits in the top ten. The CDR3 runs to 14 residues. The V and J ends lost 3 bases and 4 bases respectively, with 12 bases between them. Germline CDR1 is MNHEY and CDR2 is SVGAGI. Described treatment: randomized to nivolumab then ipilimumab (arm A) or the reverse (arm B). DNA-damaging chemotherapy had not been given to any patient beforehand. Sorted cells were live CD3+CD8+, lacking CD19 and CD56, from PBMCs. The chain is built from TRBV6-5 and TRBJ1-2; D ambiguous. This receptor was identified in a human donor with melanoma. Sequencing used CD8+ T cells sorted from blood (inferred from file names), obtained from a patient given nivolumab and ipilimumab in sequence. The CDR3 DNA sequence: TGTGCCAGCAGTTATGGGCAGGAAATCTATGGCTACACCTTC. This encodes CASSYGQEIYGYTF.